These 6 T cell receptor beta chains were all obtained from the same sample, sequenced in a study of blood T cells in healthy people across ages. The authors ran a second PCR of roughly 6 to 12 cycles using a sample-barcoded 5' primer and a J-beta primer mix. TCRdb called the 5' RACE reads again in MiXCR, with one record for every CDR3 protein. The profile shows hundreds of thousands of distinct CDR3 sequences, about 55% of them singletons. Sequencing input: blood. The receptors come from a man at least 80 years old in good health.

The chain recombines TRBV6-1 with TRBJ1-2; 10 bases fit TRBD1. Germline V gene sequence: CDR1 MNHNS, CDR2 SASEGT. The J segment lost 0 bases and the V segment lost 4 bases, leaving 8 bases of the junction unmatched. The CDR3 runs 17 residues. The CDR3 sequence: CASSASTGGLTNYGYTF. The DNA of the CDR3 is TGTGCCAGCAGTGCGTCGACAGGGGGCCTAACTAACTATGGCTACACCTTC.

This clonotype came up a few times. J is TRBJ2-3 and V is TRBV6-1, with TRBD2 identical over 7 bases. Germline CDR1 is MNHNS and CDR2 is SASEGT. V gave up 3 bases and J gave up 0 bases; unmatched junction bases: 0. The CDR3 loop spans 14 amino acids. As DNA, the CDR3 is TGTGCCAGCAGTGATAGCGGGAGCACAGATACGCAGTATTTT. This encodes CASSDSGSTDTQYF.

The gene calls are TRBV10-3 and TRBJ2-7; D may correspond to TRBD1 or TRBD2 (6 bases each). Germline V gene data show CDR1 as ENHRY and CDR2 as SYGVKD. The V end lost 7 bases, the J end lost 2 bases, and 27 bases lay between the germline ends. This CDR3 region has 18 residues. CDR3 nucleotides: TGTGCCATCACCCCCGGACAGAGGGGCAGTGGAGGGGCCTACGAGCAGTACTTC. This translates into CAITPGQRGSGGAYEQYF.

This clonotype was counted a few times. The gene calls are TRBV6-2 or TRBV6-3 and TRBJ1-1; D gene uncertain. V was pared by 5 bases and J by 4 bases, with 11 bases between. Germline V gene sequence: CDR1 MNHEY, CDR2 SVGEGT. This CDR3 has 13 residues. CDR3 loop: CASSNTLGTEAFF. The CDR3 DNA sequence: TGTGCCAGCAGTAACACTCTTGGCACTGAAGCTTTCTTT.

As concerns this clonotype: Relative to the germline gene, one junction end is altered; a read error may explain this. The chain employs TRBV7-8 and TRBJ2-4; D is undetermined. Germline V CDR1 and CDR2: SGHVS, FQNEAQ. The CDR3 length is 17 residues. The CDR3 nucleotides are TGTACCAGCAGCCCACCTCGTCGGTACCAAGCCAAAAACATTCAGTACTTC. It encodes CTSSPPRRYQAKNIQYF.

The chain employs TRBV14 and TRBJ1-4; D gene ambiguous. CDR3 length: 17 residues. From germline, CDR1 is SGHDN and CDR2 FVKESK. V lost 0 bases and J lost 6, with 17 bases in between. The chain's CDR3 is CASSQEPRTPPDEKLFF. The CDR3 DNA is TGTGCCAGCAGCCAAGAGCCGAGGACGCCGCCGGATGAAAAACTGTTTTTT.